Following are 18 T cell receptor beta chains from one sample sequenced in a study of neoadjuvant anti-PD-1 for oral cavity cancer. Sequenced by immunoSEQ multiplex PCR; TCRdb stores in-frame clones only, minus some. The sample includes 7,000 or so clones, 45% of them seen just once. Sequenced here: tumor tissue, sampled before nivolumab (anti-PD-1) treatment. The receptor source for this set is a person aged 40 to 85 with oral cavity squamous cell carcinoma.

The chain recombines TRBV10-2 with TRBJ1-2, with 7 positions matching TRBD1. Germline lookup yields CDR1 WSHSY and CDR2 SAAADI. V shed 6 bases and J 8 bases; nucleotides not matched to a gene: 6. CDR3 length: 12 amino acids. CDR3 loop: CASSPDRAGYTF. In nucleotides, the CDR3 is TGCGCCAGCAGCCCCGACAGGGCCGGCTACACCTTC.

The chain is built from TRBV25-1 and TRBJ2-3; D is possibly TRBD1 (6 bases). The CDR3 totals 13 residues. CDR1 is MGHDK and CDR2 is SYGVNS in the germline V gene. V lost 4 bases to trimming and J lost 6 bases, with 11 bases between them. CDR3 sequence (DNA): TGTGCCAGCAGTGCCCAGGGGTCGGATACGCAGTATTTT. As protein: CASSAQGSDTQYF.

This chain uses TRBV7-2 with TRBJ2-3; no clear D gene. CDR3 length: 12 amino acids. V lost 3 bases, J lost 3 bases, and 4 bases lay in between. CDR1 is SGHTA, CDR2 FQGNSA, per germline. CDR3 DNA sequence: TGTGCCAGCAGCTTTGGTACAGATACGCAGTATTTT. Translating it yields CASSFGTDTQYF.

V usage is TRBV9 and J usage is TRBJ1-6, with D unresolved. CDR1 is SGDLS, CDR2 YYNGEE, per germline. V shed 4 bases and J shed 4 bases, with 12 bases lying between them. The CDR3 runs to 15 residues. Written as DNA, the CDR3 is TGTGCCAGCAGCCTGGACCAGGTATATAATTCACCCCTCCACTTT. Translated: CASSLDQVYNSPLHF.

The chain links TRBV7-7 to TRBJ2-1; D is tentatively TRBD1 or TRBD2 (5 bases each). The V gene's germline CDR1 is SSHAT and CDR2 FNYEAQ (reference sequence). The CDR3 consists of 14 residues. V was clipped by 0 bases and J by 6 bases, with 9 bases between them. CDR3 in amino acids: CASSLASGSNEQFF. The CDR3 bases are TGTGCCAGCAGCTTAGCGTCAGGGAGCAATGAGCAGTTCTTC.

This clone was counted a few times. The chain is built from TRBV18 and TRBJ1-5, with D perhaps matching TRBD1 (5 bases). Germline V lookup: CDR1 KGHSH, CDR2 LQKENI. The CDR3 covers 13 residues. The V end was cut by 3 bases, the J end by 5 bases, with 8 bases between. CDR3 protein: CASSPRADQPQHF. The DNA for the CDR3 is TGTGCCAGCTCACCCAGGGCGGATCAGCCCCAGCATTTT.

The V call is TRBV11-2, the J call TRBJ2-7, with 7 positions matching TRBD1. With 5 bases clipped from V and 0 bases from J, the junction kept 16 bases outside the gene matches. This CDR3 spans 18 amino acids. CDR1 is SGHAT, CDR2 FQNNGV, per germline. The CDR3 protein is CASSLTISQGRSSYEQYF. CDR3 sequence (DNA): TGTGCCAGCAGCCTCACAATCTCACAGGGGCGAAGCTCCTACGAGCAGTACTTC.

This clone was seen more than once but under ten times. The chain employs TRBV5-1 and TRBJ2-2; D uncertain. This CDR3 comprises 14 residues. Germline assignment: CDR1 SGHRS and CDR2 YFSETQ. V lost 5 bases and J lost 1, with 9 bases in between. CDR3 loop: CASRSRVNTGELFF. The CDR3, as DNA: TGCGCCAGCAGAAGTAGGGTGAACACCGGGGAGCTGTTTTTT.

The genes are TRBV2 and TRBJ2-7, with D perhaps TRBD1 (5 bases). Germline CDR1 and CDR2: SNHLY and FYNNEI. CDR3 length: 16 amino acids. Trimming shortened V by 10 bases and J by 0 bases, and 22 bases separated the two germline ends. DNA for the CDR3: TGTGCCACTTGGGGATTCTCAGGGTCCTCCTCCTACGAGCAGTACTTC. Residues: CATWGFSGSSSYEQYF.

The CDR3 DNA reads TGTGCCAGCCCCTCACCCCAGGGGAGGTCCACCGGGGAGCTGTTTTTT. Residues: CASPSPQGRSTGELFF. The chain joins TRBV18 to TRBJ2-2, with D tentatively TRBD1 or TRBD2 (6 bases each). Germline CDR1 reads KGHSH; CDR2 reads LQKENI. This CDR3 is built from 16 residues. Trimming shortened V by 8 bases and J by 4 bases, and 20 bases separated the two germline ends.

The gene calls are TRBV5-6 and TRBJ1-6; D gene uncertain. The CDR3 consists of 12 residues. The V end was cut by 0 bases, the J end by 8 bases, with 3 bases between. In germline, CDR1 is SGHDT, CDR2 YYEEEE. The CDR3 loop is CASSLVDSPLHF. CDR3 nucleotide sequence: TGTGCCAGCAGCTTGGTTGATTCACCCCTCCACTTT. Using reference TRBV5-6 and TRBJ1-6 for the parts outside the CDR3, the full variable domain is DAGVTQSPTHLIKTRGQQVTLRCSPKSGHDTVSWYQQALGQGPQFIFQYYEEEERQRGNFPDRFSGHQFPNYSSELNVNALLLGDSALYLCASSLVDSPLHFGNGTRLTVT.

A remark on this clone: The sample has other DNA sequences that encode this CDR3 too. The chain links TRBV7-2 to TRBJ2-5, with no clear D. V was cut by 0 bases and J by 5 bases, with 4 bases left in between. The CDR3 sequence is 12 residues long. Germline V lookup: CDR1 SGHTA, CDR2 FQGNSA. CDR3 amino acids: CASSLASETQYF. In nucleotides, the CDR3 is TGTGCCAGCAGCTTAGCGAGTGAGACCCAGTACTTC.

This clone has only a few counts. The chain has TRBV5-1 and TRBJ2-5, with TRBD1 matching 7 bases. Unmatched junction bases numbered 5, after V lost 4 bases and J lost 2 bases. The germline CDR1 and CDR2 sequences are SGHRS and YFSETQ. The CDR3 runs 14 residues. For the CDR3, the DNA is TGCGCCAGCAGCCAGGGACAGCCACAAGAGACCCAGTACTTC. It specifies CASSQGQPQETQYF.

The rearrangement links TRBV7-2 to TRBJ2-5, with 8 positions matching TRBD2. V lost 0 bases to trimming and J lost 5 bases; unmatched junction nucleotides: 5. The germline V gene encodes CDR1 SGHTA and CDR2 FQGNSA. The CDR3 spans 15 residues. CDR3 bases: TGTGCCAGCAGCTTAGCATCGGGGGGGCGGGAGACCCAGTACTTC. Translating it yields CASSLASGGRETQYF.

The chain links TRBV6-6 to TRBJ2-2; 7 bases match TRBD1. The CDR3 runs to 13 residues. CDR1 and CDR2 (germline): MNHNY, SVGAGI (reference sequence). Trimming at V came to 8 bases and at J to 6 bases, leaving 6 bases not matched to a gene. CDR3 nucleotides: TGTGCCAGCCGCGACAGGGACGCCGGGGAGCTGTTTTTT. It translates to CASRDRDAGELFF.

This clone was picked up a small number of times. The chain recombines TRBV19 with TRBJ2-7; D remains unclear. The CDR3 contains 13 residues. Looked up from germline, CDR1 is LNHDA and CDR2 is SQIVND (reference sequence). V was trimmed by 5 bases and J by 2 bases, leaving 10 bases between them. CDR3 nucleotide sequence: TGTGCCAGTAGTGCCTTGGGCACCTACGAGCAGTACTTC. Residues: CASSALGTYEQYF.

The sample holds a few counts of this clone. The J gene is TRBJ2-7, the V gene TRBV6-5; 7 bases agree with TRBD1. This CDR3 region has 14 residues. The junction had 7 bases not matched to a gene; V was cut back by 6 bases and J by 2 bases. Germline V CDR1 and CDR2: MNHEY, SVGAGI. The CDR3, as DNA: TGTGCCAGCAGCGCCGACAGGGCGCCCTACGAGCAGTACTTC. The encoded protein is CASSADRAPYEQYF.

The CDR3, as DNA: TGTGCCAGCAGCTTAGGGACAAACTACGAGCAGTACTTC. Its translation: CASSLGTNYEQYF. The chain is built from TRBV7-2 and TRBJ2-7, with D possibly matching TRBD1 (5 bases). CDR1 is SGHTA and CDR2 is FQGNSA in the germline V gene. The length of the CDR3 is 13 residues. V was shortened by 1 base and J by 3 bases, with 7 bases between the two germline ends. The entire variable domain, with the rest obtained from reference TRBV7-2 and TRBJ2-7, is as follows: GAGVSQSPSNKVTEKGKDVELRCDPISGHTALYWYRQSLGQGLEFLIYFQGNSAPDKSGLPSDRFSAERTGGSVSTLTIQRTQQEDSAVYLCASSLGTNYEQYFGPGTRLTVT.